The clone carrying this T cell receptor beta chain occurred many times. V trimming: 5 bases; J trimming: 4 bases; junction bases outside the gene matches: 8. In germline, CDR1 is SGHTA, CDR2 FQGNSA. The CDR3 consists of 15 residues. The sample comes from a study of T cell repertoires in cytomegalovirus infection. TCRdb fed the reads into MiXCR, producing one record per CDR3 protein. The table includes more than 400,000 distinct CDR3 sequences, around a quarter detected once. The sample consisted of PBMCs. The chain couples TRBV7-2 to TRBJ1-2, with 9 bases aligning to TRBD1. The origin of this receptor is a human donor in good health (CMV status not recorded). Some clones in this sample may be carry-over from other donors' samples. The DNA for the CDR3 is TGTGCCAGCAGCCTCCCTCCGGGACAGGGCTATGGCTACACCTTC. This codes for CASSLPPGQGYGYTF.